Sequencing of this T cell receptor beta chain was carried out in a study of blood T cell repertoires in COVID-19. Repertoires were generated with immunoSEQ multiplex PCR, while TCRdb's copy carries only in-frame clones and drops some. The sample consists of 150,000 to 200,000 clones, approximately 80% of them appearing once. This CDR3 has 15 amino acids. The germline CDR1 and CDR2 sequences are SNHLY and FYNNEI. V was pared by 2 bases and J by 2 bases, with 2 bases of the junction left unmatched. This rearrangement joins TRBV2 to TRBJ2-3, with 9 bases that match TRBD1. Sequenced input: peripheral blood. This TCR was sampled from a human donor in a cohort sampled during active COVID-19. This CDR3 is CASSEYRGPTDTQYF. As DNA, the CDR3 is TGTGCCAGCAGTGAATACAGGGGGCCCACAGATACGCAGTATTTT.